Shown below are 3 T cell receptor beta chains from a single sample sequenced in a study of blood T cell repertoires in COVID-19. Generated by immunoSEQ multiplex PCR, the TCRdb table keeps only in-frame clones and is missing some. The sample holds approximately 440,000 clones, 88% seen once. The sample consisted of peripheral blood. These receptors were collected from a woman aged 50 to 60 with COVID-19, enrolled during active disease.

The chain uses TRBV30 and TRBJ1-2; tentatively, D is TRBD1 (5 bases). Germline V CDR1 and CDR2: GTSNPN, SVGIG (reference sequence). V gave up 2 bases and J gave up 7 bases, with 14 bases separating them. The CDR3 length is 13 residues. The CDR3 coding sequence is TGTGCCTGGAGTCTTCAGGGAAGGGGTGGCTACACCTTC. Residues: CAWSLQGRGGYTF.

This clone was recorded once. The rearrangement links TRBV19 to TRBJ2-6, with no clear D. Germline values: CDR1 LNHDA, CDR2 SQIVND (reference sequence). The CDR3 is 15 residues long. V gave up 6 bases and J gave up 0 bases, with 9 bases separating them. CDR3 DNA sequence: TGTGCCAGTAGGTCGACATTCTCTGGGGCCAACGTCCTGACTTTC. Protein: CASRSTFSGANVLTF.

The V call is TRBV5-1, the J call TRBJ2-3, with 10 bases identical to TRBD2. This CDR3 comprises 20 residues. The ends lost 0 bases at V and 0 bases at J; junction bases unmatched: 13. Germline loops: CDR1 SGHRS, CDR2 YFSETQ. Written as DNA, the CDR3 is TGCGCCAGCAGCTTGGCCGGAAGGACTAGCGGCCTTTCTAGCACAGATACGCAGTATTTT. It translates to CASSLAGRTSGLSSTDTQYF.